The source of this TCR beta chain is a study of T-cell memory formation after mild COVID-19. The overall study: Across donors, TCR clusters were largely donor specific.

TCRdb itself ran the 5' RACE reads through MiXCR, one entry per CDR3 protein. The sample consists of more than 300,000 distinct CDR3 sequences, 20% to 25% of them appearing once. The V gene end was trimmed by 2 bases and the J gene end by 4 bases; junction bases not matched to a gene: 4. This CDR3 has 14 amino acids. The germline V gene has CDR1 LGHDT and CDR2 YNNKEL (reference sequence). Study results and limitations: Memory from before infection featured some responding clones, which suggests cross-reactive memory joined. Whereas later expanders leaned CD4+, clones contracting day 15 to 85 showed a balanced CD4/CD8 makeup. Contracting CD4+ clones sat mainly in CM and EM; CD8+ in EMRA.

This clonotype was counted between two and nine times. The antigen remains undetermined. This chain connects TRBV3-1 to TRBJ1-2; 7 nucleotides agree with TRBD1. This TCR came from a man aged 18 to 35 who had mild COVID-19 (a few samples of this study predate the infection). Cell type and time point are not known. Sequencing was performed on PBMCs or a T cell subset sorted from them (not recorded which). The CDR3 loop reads CASSQNDRVYGYTF. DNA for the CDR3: TGTGCCAGCAGCCAAAACGACAGGGTCTATGGCTACACCTTC.